This T cell receptor (beta chain) was observed in a study of T cell responses to AZD1222 COVID-19 vaccine. Findings and limits, study-wide: It was only six AZD1222 recipients who were seropositive at baseline. Only after the peak T cell response were repertoires sampled. Regions left unmutated in variants are reportedly the target of nearly half of spike-specific TCRs.

V was cut by 5 bases and J by 9 bases, with 24 bases left in between. CDR3 size: 16 residues. Germline V gene sequence: CDR1 SGHDT, CDR2 YYEEEE. Comment on this clone: The antigen is not known.

TCRdb's table, derived via immunoSEQ multiplex PCR, lists solely in-frame clones and lacks some. The table shows 150,000 to 200,000 clones, with roughly 92% occurring only once. The V call is TRBV5-6, the J call TRBJ2-1; D not certain. This specimen was peripheral blood, taken 28 days after the second AZD1222 dose. The clonotype originates from an adult who received the AZD1222 COVID-19 vaccine. CDR3: CASSFPTYPNSGEQFF. DNA for the CDR3: TGTGCCAGCAGTTTTCCCACGTACCCAAACTCGGGTGAGCAGTTCTTC.